This T cell receptor beta chain originates from a study (dated by TCRdb to about 2013). In this sample, this clonotype turned up once. The target of this receptor is not known. Base qualities are missing; no much larger clone stands one base away. Just one read gives weak support. Inclusive of the bounding cysteine and phenylalanine, the CDR3 is 12 residues long. The retained sequence is limited to the CDR3, 36 bases, with the frame set at the first base. V is shortened by 8 bases, J by 1 base, and the region joining them spans 11 bases. CDR1 and CDR2 (SQVTM, ANQGSEA) derive from the germline V gene. Sequencing took place on an Illumina Genome Analyzer IIx. TCRdb redid the processing of the public reads, applying fastp at Q25 and MiXCR, and retained in-frame beta chains. For every CDR3 protein sequence, its rows merge into one entry that carries the most common genes and DNA. The sample has about 15,000 distinct CDR3 sequences on record, 30% to 45% of them singletons. The ten top clones hold about 16% of the sample.

Sequencing input: blood. The sequence links TRBV29-1 to TRBJ1-1; TRBD1 is a possible D gene, resting on 5 matching bases. This clonotype was sampled from a human donor. The nucleotide sequence reads TGCAGCTTTAGTCAGGGGAACACTGAAGCTTTCTTT. Its protein product is CSFSQGNTEAFF.